The 20 T cell receptor beta chains reported below all come from one sample, sequenced in a study of T cell clonality in common variable immunodeficiency. Assay used: immunoSEQ multiplex PCR; TCRdb lists only in-frame clones, some missing. There are roughly 50,000 clones in the sample, none observed a single time. Sequencing input: peripheral blood mononuclear cells. These receptors came from a person aged 18 to 70 in good health.

In its sample, this clone was seen a few times. The missing CDR3 end, 3 residues past where the read stops, is filled in from the germline J gene. The rearrangement joins TRBV30 to TRBJ1-3; no clear D gene. CDR1 and CDR2 (germline): GTSNPN, SVGIG (reference sequence). This CDR3 has 14 amino acids. This CDR3 reads CAWSARGFGENIYF. The CDR3 bases that were read are TGTGCCTGGAGTGCCCGGGGATTTGGAGAGAAC. The full variable domain, completed using reference TRBV30 and TRBJ1-3, is SQTIHQWPATLVQPVGSPLSLECTVEGTSNPNLYWYRQAAGRGLQLLFYSVGIGQISSEVPQNLSASRPQDRQFILSSKKLLLSDSGFYLCAWSARGFGENIYFGEGSWLTVV.

This clone was recorded many times. The read is 3 residues too short to cover the CDR3 end, so that end is filled in from the germline J gene. The V gene is TRBV7-6, the J gene TRBJ2-7; D might be TRBD2 (6 bases). The germline CDR1 and CDR2 sequences are SGHVS and FNYEAQ. The CDR3 totals 13 residues. The V and J ends lost 3 bases and 6 bases respectively, with 12 bases between them. The sequenced CDR3 bases are TGTGCCAGCAGCTTGGCCGGGACTCCCGAG. Residues: CASSLAGTPE. In full, the CDR3 reads CASSLAGTPEQYF.

This clone was seen at least ten times. The DNA ends 3 residues before the CDR3 does, and the rest of the CDR3 is filled in from the germline J gene. The V call is TRBV5-1, the J call TRBJ2-7; 10 bases line up with TRBD1. The CDR3 loop spans 14 amino acids. V gave up 4 bases and J gave up 5 bases; unmatched junction bases: 6. Looked up from germline, CDR1 is SGHRS and CDR2 is YFSETQ. CDR3 residues: CASSRDRGFNEQYF. The part of the CDR3 DNA that was read is TGCGCCAGCAGCCGGGACAGGGGTTTCAACGAG.

The table lists this clone with many counts. The sequenced CDR3 bases are TGTGCCAGTAGTCGACTAGCGGCCCACAATGAG. Its protein is CASSRLAAHNE. The whole CDR3 sequence is CASSRLAAHNEQFF. V is TRBV19 and J is TRBJ2-1; 9 bases fit TRBD2. Read sequence stops 3 residues before the CDR3 end, and the germline J gene provides the missing end. This CDR3 is 14 amino acids long. Trimming removed 5 bases from V and 5 bases from J; junction bases left unmatched: 4. CDR1 is LNHDA and CDR2 is SQIVND in the germline V gene (reference sequence).

This clone was found a few times. The read ends 3 residues before the CDR3 terminus; that terminus is restored from the germline J gene. This chain uses TRBV19 with TRBJ1-5; 9 bases match TRBD1. This CDR3 has 16 residues. V was clipped by 7 bases and J by 7 bases; unmatched bases: 14. Germline lookup yields CDR1 LNHDA and CDR2 SQIVND (reference sequence). The part of the CDR3 DNA that was read is TGTGCCAGTAAGCCTCCGGGACAGGGAATGGGGCAGCCC. It specifies CASKPPGQGMGQP. In full, the CDR3 is CASKPPGQGMGQPQHF.

This clone was counted ten times or more. Read sequence stops 3 residues before the CDR3 end, and the germline J gene provides the missing end. The genes are TRBV4-2 and TRBJ2-2; weak D call: TRBD1 (9 bases). CDR3 length: 21 residues. Trimming pared 4 bases from V and 6 bases from J, leaving 33 bases between. Germline V CDR1 and CDR2: LGHNA, YNFKEQ. CDR3 bases read: TGTGCCAGCAGCCCGGACAGGGGTGCTTGGCTAAGCGGGAGTGACCCCGGGGAG. It codes for CASSPDRGAWLSGSDPGE. The whole CDR3 is CASSPDRGAWLSGSDPGELFF.

In the case of this clone: Sequencing ends 3 residues short of the CDR3 end; the germline J gene provides the rest. J is TRBJ1-5 and V is TRBV5-6; tentative D call: TRBD1 (6 bases). The V end was cut by 3 bases, the J end by 0 bases, with 10 bases between. This CDR3 has 15 residues. From germline, CDR1 is SGHDT and CDR2 YYEEEE. The DNA read from the CDR3 is TGTGCCAGCAGCTGGACAGTTACTAGCAATCAGCCC. Translated: CASSWTVTSNQP. The entire CDR3 protein reads CASSWTVTSNQPQHF.

A word on this clone: The sequenced fragment ends 3 residues before the CDR3 boundary, so the rest is inferred from the germline J gene. The V gene is TRBV7-9, the J gene TRBJ1-2, with unresolved D. The CDR3 totals 14 residues. The V end lost 1 base, the J end lost 3 bases, and 9 bases lay between the germline ends. CDR1 is SEHNR, CDR2 FQNEAQ, per germline (reference sequence). The covered CDR3 bases are TGTGCCAGCAGCTTAGATTACGGGGACTATGGC. Translating it yields CASSLDYGDYG. The full CDR3 protein is CASSLDYGDYGYTF. Looking up the rest from reference TRBV7-9 and TRBJ1-2 gives the full variable domain: DTGVSQNPRHKITKRGQNVTFRCDPISEHNRLYWYRQTLGQGPEFLTYFQNEAQLEKSRLLSDRFSAERPKGSFSTLEIQRTEQGDSAMYLCASSLDYGDYGYTFGSGTRLTVV.

The table lists this clone with many counts. The CDR3 is cut off 3 residues early in the read; its end comes from the germline J gene. The rearrangement links TRBV7-3 to TRBJ2-2; the match to TRBD2 covers 14 bases. Losses at the gene ends were 5 bases for V and 7 bases for J; bases not matched to a gene: 3. Germline V gene data show CDR1 as SGHTA and CDR2 as FQGTGA. This CDR3 spans 15 amino acids. The DNA read from the CDR3 is TGTGCCAGCAGCGGGGGACTAGCGGGAGTCGGGGAG. Residues: CASSGGLAGVGE. The whole CDR3 sequence reads CASSGGLAGVGELFF.

This clone was recorded at least ten times. Read sequence stops 3 residues before the CDR3 end, and the germline J gene provides the missing end. The rearrangement links TRBV30 to TRBJ1-1; D is ambiguous. Per germline, CDR1 GTSNPN and CDR2 SVGIG (reference sequence). The CDR3 contains 13 residues. The V and J ends lost 5 bases and 1 base respectively, with 11 bases between them. The sequenced CDR3 bases are TGTGCCTGGTCAGCGCGACGGAACACTGAA. It yields the protein CAWSARRNTE. The CDR3 reads in full as CAWSARRNTEAFF.

This clone was seen repeatedly, ten times or more. Sequencing ends 3 residues short of the CDR3 end; the germline J gene provides the rest. V usage is TRBV20-1 and J usage is TRBJ2-3; 8 bases are a match to TRBD2. V was pared by 5 bases and J by 5 bases, with 12 bases of the junction left unmatched. CDR1 and CDR2 from the germline V gene are DFQATT and SNEGSKA (reference sequence). The CDR3 sequence is 15 residues long. CDR3 in amino acids: CSAETGRAQGDTQYF. CDR3 DNA, as far as it was read: TGCAGTGCTGAGACCGGGAGGGCCCAGGGAGATACG.

At least ten counts were recorded for this clone. The read halts 3 residues ahead of the CDR3 end, with the missing end drawn from the germline J gene. This chain links TRBV30 with TRBJ2-7; weak D call: TRBD1 (7 bases). Germline CDR1 reads GTSNPN; CDR2 reads SVGIG (reference sequence). Between the trimmed V and J ends, which lost 3 bases and 4 bases, there was a span of 16 bases. CDR3 size: 14 residues. CDR3 region: CAWSGGRGVYEQYF. The covered CDR3 bases are TGTGCCTGGAGCGGCGGCAGGGGGGTATACGAG. The full variable domain, with the rest looked up from reference TRBV30 and TRBJ2-7, is SQTIHQWPATLVQPVGSPLSLECTVEGTSNPNLYWYRQAAGRGLQLLFYSVGIGQISSEVPQNLSASRPQDRQFILSSKKLLLSDSGFYLCAWSGGRGVYEQYFGPGTRLTVT.

This clone was seen many times. Read coverage stops 3 residues before the CDR3 terminus; the germline J gene supplies the remainder. The chain joins TRBV19 to TRBJ2-2; D is perhaps TRBD1 (6 bases). Germline V gives CDR1 LNHDA, CDR2 SQIVND (reference sequence). Trimming cost V 4 bases and J 3 bases, with 12 bases left between them. The CDR3 length is 15 residues. The CDR3 spells CASSTSTGHTGELFF. The part of the CDR3 DNA that was read is TGTGCCAGTAGTACCTCAACAGGGCACACCGGGGAG.

This clone occurred many times. Read coverage stops 3 residues before the CDR3 terminus; the germline J gene supplies the remainder. V is TRBV4-2 and J is TRBJ1-2, with 10 bases identical to TRBD1. Germline lookup yields CDR1 LGHNA and CDR2 YNFKEQ. This CDR3 is built from 14 residues. CDR3 bases read: TGTGCCAGCAGCCGCCTGGGACAGGGGTGGGGC. This sequence encodes CASSRLGQGWG. The complete CDR3 reads CASSRLGQGWGYTF.

This clone was observed at least ten times. The read falls 3 residues short of the CDR3 end, and the missing part is taken from the germline J gene. The V and J genes are TRBV7-2 and TRBJ1-3, with D uncertain. From germline, CDR1 is SGHTA and CDR2 FQGNSA. Trimming stripped 7 bases from V and 4 bases from J, with 11 bases between. The CDR3 totals 13 residues. The sequenced CDR3 bases are TGTGCCAGCACCCTGTTTCAGGGAAACACC. Protein sequence: CASTLFQGNT. The whole CDR3 region reads CASTLFQGNTIYF.

The sample holds many counts of this clone. The read finishes 3 residues shy of the CDR3 end, and the germline J gene is used to complete it. This chain joins TRBV7-9 and TRBJ1-1; no firm D call. Germline CDR1 and CDR2: SEHNR and FQNEAQ (reference sequence). This CDR3 is 13 amino acids long. The V end lost 2 bases, the J end lost 4 bases, and 8 bases lay between the germline ends. This CDR3 reads CASSLRSVTEAFF. CDR3 DNA, as far as it was read: TGTGCCAGCAGCTTAAGGAGCGTCACTGAA. The full variable domain, with the rest looked up from reference TRBV7-9 and TRBJ1-1, is DTGVSQNPRHKITKRGQNVTFRCDPISEHNRLYWYRQTLGQGPEFLTYFQNEAQLEKSRLLSDRFSAERPKGSFSTLEIQRTEQGDSAMYLCASSLRSVTEAFFGQGTRLTVV.

This clone was counted at least ten times. The read ends 3 residues early relative to the CDR3; the germline J gene fills the gap. The V call is TRBV19, the J call TRBJ2-1, with D hard to call. The V and J ends lost 0 bases and 4 bases respectively, with 4 bases between them. Germline values: CDR1 LNHDA, CDR2 SQIVND (reference sequence). The CDR3 spans 13 residues. This CDR3 reads CASSIDRYNEQFF. The CDR3 bases that were read are TGTGCCAGTAGTATAGACAGGTACAATGAG.

Ten or more counts support this clone. The missing CDR3 end, 3 residues past where the read stops, is filled in from the germline J gene. The chain combines TRBV5-4 with TRBJ2-7; TRBD2 agrees at 10 bases. The CDR3 is 15 amino acids. The J segment lost 0 bases and the V segment lost 2 bases, leaving 2 bases of the junction unmatched. The germline gives CDR1 SGHNT, CDR2 YYREEE (reference sequence). The DNA read from the CDR3 is TGTGCCAGCAGCTTATCTAGCGGGAGCTCCTACGAG. As protein: CASSLSSGSSYE. From start to end, the CDR3 is CASSLSSGSSYEQYF. Full variable domain (missing parts from reference TRBV5-4 and TRBJ2-7): ETGVTQSPTHLIKTRGQQVTLRCSSQSGHNTVSWYQQALGQGPQFIFQYYREEENGRGNFPPRFSGLQFPNYSSELNVNALELDDSALYLCASSLSSGSSYEQYFGPGTRLTVT.

This clone came up many times. The sequenced fragment ends 3 residues before the CDR3 boundary, so the rest is inferred from the germline J gene. This chain uses TRBV7-8 with TRBJ2-7, with a possible D match to TRBD2 (7 bases). The CDR3 is 15 amino acids. Per germline, CDR1 SGHVS and CDR2 FQNEAQ. V was clipped by 0 bases and J by 4 bases, with 13 bases between them. The CDR3 here is CASSLAPGGKYEQYF. CDR3 bases read: TGTGCCAGCAGCTTAGCGCCGGGGGGCAAGTACGAG.

With respect to this clone: Coverage ceases 3 residues before the CDR3 finishes, and the germline J gene fills in the end. The chain is built from TRBV5-1 and TRBJ2-7, with 9 bases identical to TRBD1. The CDR3 length is 14 residues. Germline V gives CDR1 SGHRS, CDR2 YFSETQ. Trimming at V came to 2 bases and at J to 2 bases, leaving 2 bases not matched to a gene. Partial CDR3 DNA: TGCGCCAGCAGCTTCCGGGACAGGGCCTACGAG. The encoded protein is CASSFRDRAYE. The CDR3, in full, reads CASSFRDRAYEQYF.